This TCR beta chain was profiled in a study of CD8 T cells in Susac syndrome. Overall study context: Within the group of sequenced Susac syndrome patients, roughly six had active disease and roughly eight were in remission.

It was with random hexamers that about 0.45 to 1 ug RNA was reverse transcribed. A single record per CDR3 protein comes from TCRdb applying MiXCR to the immunoSEQ multiplex PCR reads. The data hold some 150,000 distinct CDR3 sequences, with about 94% observed a single time. The CDR3 runs to 13 residues. Per the germline V gene, CDR1 is SGDLS and CDR2 is YYNGEE. With 4 bases clipped from V and 8 bases from J, the junction kept 8 bases outside the gene matches. The rearrangement uses TRBV9 and TRBJ1-2; the match to TRBD1 covers 7 bases. The sequencing sample was made of CD4+ T cells from PBMCs. This sequence was found in a human donor with Susac syndrome. The CDR3 sequence: CASSSRQGGGYTF. The CDR3 DNA is TGTGCCAGCAGCTCCCGACAGGGAGGGGGCTACACCTTC.